One sample yielded the 14 T cell receptor beta chains listed below, sequenced in a study of monozygotic twins with inflammatory bowel disease. TCRdb reprocessed the 5' RACE reads; each CDR3 protein has one entry and no DNA is given. The sample is made up of about 210,000 distinct CDR3 sequences, and the top ten hold 1.5% to 2% of it. The sample consisted of blood. The receptors shown here come from a human donor with ulcerative colitis or Crohn's disease, or a healthy co-twin of an affected twin (not recorded which).

The chain couples TRBV18 to TRBJ2-3; lacking DNA, the TRBD1 call made by TCRdb goes unchecked. The CDR3 sequence is 18 residues long. The germline CDR1 and CDR2 sequences are KGHSH and LQKENI. The CDR3 spells CASSPILSTGGSTDTQYF.

The CDR3 protein is CSARLYEKLFF. This chain connects TRBV20-1 to TRBJ1-4. Germline V gene lookup returns CDR1 DFQATT and CDR2 SNEGSKA (reference sequence). This CDR3 region has 11 residues.

The chain recombines TRBV6-5 with TRBJ1-2. CDR1 MNHEY and CDR2 SVGAGI come from the germline V gene. This CDR3 contains 16 residues. CDR3 sequence reads: CASSYSNRLARHGYTF.

The chain links TRBV12-3 or TRBV12-4 to TRBJ1-1. This CDR3 contains 14 residues. The CDR3 sequence is CASSPRWGSTEAFF.

The J gene is TRBJ1-2, the V gene TRBV3-1. The CDR3 consists of 15 residues. Germline values: CDR1 LGHDT, CDR2 YNNKEL (reference sequence). The CDR3 loop reads CASSQDLGTAYGYTF.

The V gene is TRBV12-3 or TRBV12-4, the J gene TRBJ2-7. CDR3 length equals 13 residues. The CDR3 loop is CASRSVSSYEQYF.

The genes are TRBV20-1 and TRBJ1-1. The CDR3 sequence is 15 residues long. In germline, CDR1 is DFQATT, CDR2 SNEGSKA (reference sequence). CDR3 sequence: CSASRADKLNTEAFF.

The V gene is TRBV6-5, the J gene TRBJ2-1; TCRdb's D call of TRBD1 is untestable without DNA. CDR1 is MNHEY, CDR2 SVGAGI, per germline. This CDR3 is 16 amino acids long. The CDR3 here is CASSYGQAVSYNEQFF.

This chain connects TRBV11-2 to TRBJ2-1; TCRdb returns TRBD1, unconfirmable since there is no DNA. Germline values: CDR1 SGHAT, CDR2 FQNNGV. The CDR3 is made up of 14 amino acids. CDR3 sequence reads: CASSSIQGYNEQFF.

The rearrangement joins TRBV7-2 to TRBJ1-1; TCRdb indicates TRBD1, and absent DNA this call remains unverified. The CDR3 has 17 amino acids. Germline V gives CDR1 SGHTA, CDR2 FQGNSA. CDR3 protein: CASSLKGNRGPNTEAFF.

The rearrangement joins TRBV12-3 or TRBV12-4 to TRBJ1-1; TCRdb selects TRBD1, and the lack of DNA leaves this call unchecked. The CDR3 consists of 12 residues. The CDR3 spells CASSSDRVVAFF.

The rearrangement uses TRBV20-1 and TRBJ1-1. Germline loops: CDR1 DFQATT, CDR2 SNEGSKA (reference sequence). The CDR3 runs to 11 residues. CDR3 protein: CSAYRDPEAFF.

The chain links TRBV4-2 to TRBJ1-2; absent DNA, TCRdb's TRBD1 call cannot be checked. The CDR3 length is 16 residues. The germline V gene has CDR1 LGHNA and CDR2 YNFKEQ. The chain's CDR3 is CASSQDRAGANYGYTF.

The chain employs TRBV20-1 and TRBJ2-1; the TCRdb call, TRBD2, lacks DNA for checking. CDR1 DFQATT and CDR2 SNEGSKA come from the germline V gene (reference sequence). The CDR3 consists of 13 residues. This CDR3 is CSAGLAGRSEQFF.